Listed here are 24 T cell receptor beta chains from one sample, sequenced in a study of control samples from healthy donors and cancer patients. The repertoire was sequenced with immunoSEQ multiplex PCR; TCRdb's copy has only in-frame clones and lacks some. The repertoire includes some 150,000 clones, roughly 89% of them detected once, and roughly 5% sits in the top ten. Material: blood. The receptor source for this set is a man aged 30 to 39 in good health.

The chain recombines TRBV7-2 with TRBJ2-2; D gene ambiguous. Germline CDR1 SGHTA, CDR2 FQGNSA. V was pared by 6 bases and J by 2 bases, with 16 bases between. CDR3 length: 16 amino acids. CDR3 bases: TGTGCCAGCAGATACGGACCGAACGGCAACACCGGGGAGCTGTTTTTT. This translates into CASRYGPNGNTGELFF.

CDR3 bases: TGCGCCAGCAGCCAAATCGGGACAGGGGGCAAGGACACCATATATTTT. Encoded protein: CASSQIGTGGKDTIYF. The chain links TRBV4-1 to TRBJ1-3, with 12 bases lining up with TRBD1. The CDR3 has 16 residues. The germline V gene has CDR1 MGHRA and CDR2 YSYEKL. The J segment lost 8 bases and the V segment lost 2 bases, leaving 7 bases of the junction unmatched.

The rearrangement links TRBV5-4 to TRBJ2-7, with 7 bases fitting TRBD1. This CDR3 region has 15 residues. CDR1 is SGHNT, CDR2 YYREEE, per germline (reference sequence). Trimming removed 7 bases from V and 7 bases from J; junction bases left unmatched: 17. This CDR3 is CASLKGQPLTCEQYF. The CDR3 coding sequence is TGTGCCAGCCTAAAGGGACAGCCTCTCACTTGTGAGCAGTACTTC.

This clone appeared a single time. J is TRBJ2-7 and V is TRBV11-3; TRBD2 matches at 10 bases. Looked up from germline, CDR1 is SGHNT and CDR2 is YENEEA. The trim removed 5 bases at V and 0 bases at J, leaving 13 bases unmatched. This CDR3 comprises 18 residues. The CDR3 reads CASSETLGLAESSYEQYF. DNA of the CDR3: TGTGCCAGCAGCGAGACACTCGGACTAGCGGAGAGCTCCTACGAGCAGTACTTC.

The V gene is TRBV11-3, the J gene TRBJ2-7; D not resolved. Trimming cost V 3 bases and J 4 bases, with 10 bases left between them. The CDR3 sequence is 13 residues long. Germline V lookup: CDR1 SGHNT, CDR2 YENEEA. Here the CDR3 reads CASSLAINYEQYF. DNA for the CDR3: TGTGCCAGCAGCTTGGCCATTAATTACGAGCAGTACTTC.

This clone was counted a single time. The chain is built from TRBV18 and TRBJ2-2; the D is unclear. The CDR3 runs to 12 residues. CDR1 KGHSH and CDR2 LQKENI come from the germline V gene. V dropped 3 bases and J dropped 6 bases, with 5 bases sitting between them. CDR3 sequence reads: CASSPGAGELFF. CDR3 nucleotides: TGTGCCAGCTCACCTGGAGCCGGGGAGCTGTTTTTT.

The chain is built from TRBV20-1 and TRBJ1-1; D unresolved. Germline values: CDR1 DFQATT, CDR2 SNEGSKA (reference sequence). The CDR3 has 13 amino acids. Trimming left V 3 bases short and J 8 bases short, with 16 bases between. This CDR3 reads CSASLGLPTEAFF. The CDR3 DNA follows: TGCAGTGCTAGTTTGGGTTTACCAACCGAAGCTTTCTTT.

The chain is built from TRBV7-9 and TRBJ1-4; TRBD1 agrees at 10 bases. The germline CDR1 and CDR2 sequences are SEHNR and FQNEAQ (reference sequence). CDR3 length: 16 amino acids. J was trimmed by 7 bases and V by 5 bases; bases with no gene match: 10. The CDR3 is CASSPRGTGEAEKLFF. DNA of the CDR3: TGTGCCAGCAGCCCCCGGGGGACAGGGGAAGCTGAAAAACTGTTTTTT.

This chain connects TRBV10-3 to TRBJ1-3; D call uncertain. CDR3 length equals 14 residues. V gave up 8 bases and J gave up 5 bases, with 16 bases separating them. Germline V gives CDR1 ENHRY, CDR2 SYGVKD. This CDR3 reads CAIGIQTDRNTIYF. CDR3 in DNA: TGTGCCATCGGGATTCAGACGGATCGAAACACCATATATTTT.

This chain joins TRBV9 and TRBJ1-3, with D possibly matching TRBD1 (5 bases). CDR3 size: 15 residues. Trimming removed 4 bases at V and 0 bases at J, with 11 bases between. Germline CDR1 and CDR2: SGDLS and YYNGEE. The CDR3 sequence is CASSPGTFSGNTIYF. The CDR3 nucleotides are TGTGCCAGCAGCCCCGGGACTTTCTCTGGAAACACCATATATTTT.

The V gene is TRBV28, the J gene TRBJ1-5, with a tentative D call TRBD1 (6 bases). CDR1 MDHEN and CDR2 SYDVKM come from the germline V gene. This CDR3 spans 15 amino acids. V lost 4 bases and J 3 bases, leaving 13 bases between the germline ends. CDR3 nucleotide sequence: TGTGCCAGCAGTTCGGGAGGGGGTAACAATCAGCCCCAGCATTTT. Translation gives CASSSGGGNNQPQHF.

This chain uses TRBV6-5 with TRBJ1-6, with D possibly TRBD1 on 5 matching bases. The CDR3 is made up of 16 amino acids. The ends were cut back, 3 bases at V and 1 base at J, with 10 bases in the middle. The germline gives CDR1 MNHEY, CDR2 SVGAGI. The CDR3 DNA is TGTGCCAGCAGTTATGACCGGACATCCTATAATTCACCCCTCCACTTT. Amino acid sequence: CASSYDRTSYNSPLHF.

On this clone: Because the CDR3 is missing its conserved closing phenylalanine or tryptophan, this is likely a read error. The limits of the CDR3 on the DNA are not certain, so only TCRdb's listed CDR3 is given. V and J are TRBV19 and TRBJ2-3; the D segment call TRBD2 is taken from the table without a DNA check. The CDR3 extends over 12 residues, inclusive of both ends. Germline V gene data show CDR1 as LNHDA and CDR2 as SQIVND (reference sequence). CDR3 in amino acids: CASSKSPREAGG.

The rearrangement links TRBV10-3 to TRBJ2-3; 10 bases line up with TRBD2. The CDR3 runs to 14 residues. V shed 10 bases and J 3 bases; nucleotides not matched to a gene: 7. The germline CDR1 and CDR2 sequences are ENHRY and SYGVKD. The CDR3 spells CATLAGDTTDTQYF. The DNA of the CDR3 is TGTGCCACCCTAGCGGGAGATACGACAGATACGCAGTATTTT.

This clone was seen only once. The rearrangement links TRBV6-4 to TRBJ2-3; 9 bases map to TRBD1. The CDR3 consists of 15 residues. Germline values: CDR1 MRHNA, CDR2 SNTAGT. The V gene end was trimmed by 3 bases and the J gene end by 3 bases; junction bases not matched to a gene: 4. In DNA form, the CDR3 reads TGTGCCAGCAGTGATGGGACAGGGTCAACAGATACGCAGTATTTT. It encodes CASSDGTGSTDTQYF.

The V gene is TRBV6-1, the J gene TRBJ2-2; D possibly uses TRBD1 or TRBD2 (6 bases each). The CDR3 has 18 residues. Germline CDR1 MNHNS, CDR2 SASEGT. Trimming removed 1 base from V and 4 bases from J, with 19 bases in between. The CDR3 nucleotides are TGTGCCAGCAGTGAAGTTCGGGCGGGACACCATAGCACCGGGGAGCTGTTTTTT. Translated, it gives CASSEVRAGHHSTGELFF.

The chain couples TRBV9 to TRBJ1-1; 7 nucleotides match TRBD1. Germline V gene lookup returns CDR1 SGDLS and CDR2 YYNGEE. Trimming cost V 2 bases and J 5 bases; bases outside gene matches: 6. The CDR3 is made up of 14 amino acids. The CDR3 spells CASSVNRGGTEAFF. DNA of the CDR3: TGTGCCAGCAGCGTGAACAGGGGAGGAACTGAAGCTTTCTTT.

The chain carries TRBV6-6 and TRBJ2-7; the D gene is possibly TRBD1 (6 bases). The CDR3 is 15 residues long. Germline CDR1 reads MNHNY; CDR2 reads SVGAGI (reference sequence). The germline V and J ends were trimmed by 7 bases and 4 bases, with 20 bases remaining between them. CDR3 nucleotide sequence: TGTGCCAGCACCGCCGGGACACCAAACCTTTACGAGCAGTACTTC. It is translated as CASTAGTPNLYEQYF.

This sequence joins TRBV19 and TRBJ2-3; 7 nucleotides match TRBD1. The J segment lost 0 bases and the V segment lost 4 bases, leaving 1 base of the junction unmatched. Germline V gives CDR1 LNHDA, CDR2 SQIVND (reference sequence). This CDR3 contains 14 residues. The CDR3 DNA is TGTGCCAGTAGTAAGGACAGGAGCACAGATACGCAGTATTTT. Translating it yields CASSKDRSTDTQYF.

The chain combines TRBV16 with TRBJ2-2; either TRBD1 or TRBD2 may supply D (5 bases each). CDR1 is KGHSY and CDR2 is FQNENV in the germline V gene. V was pared by 4 bases and J by 1 base, with 10 bases between. This CDR3 is 15 amino acids long. The CDR3: CASSRGGLNTGELFF. Here the CDR3 DNA reads TGTGCCAGCAGCCGGGGCGGACTGAACACCGGGGAGCTGTTTTTT. The full variable domain, in which reference TRBV16 and TRBJ2-2 provide the parts outside the CDR3, is GEEVAQTPKHLVRGEGQKAKLYCAPIKGHSYVFWYQQVLKNEFKFLISFQNENVFDETGMPKERFSAKCLPNSPCSLEIQATKLEDSAVYFCASSRGGLNTGELFFGEGSRLTVL.

This clone was recorded once. The chain couples TRBV4-1 to TRBJ1-4, with D perhaps TRBD1 (6 bases). There are 14 residues in the CDR3. Germline CDR1 is MGHRA and CDR2 is YSYEKL. V was trimmed by 4 bases and J by 8 bases, leaving 14 bases between them. CDR3 DNA: TGCGCCAGCAGCCTCATAGGGGGTTTAGAAAAACTGTTTTTT. Its translation: CASSLIGGLEKLFF.

This chain connects TRBV6-5 to TRBJ1-2; 9 bases fit TRBD1. Germline V CDR1 and CDR2: MNHEY, SVGAGI. CDR3 size: 13 residues. The V and J ends lost 4 bases and 8 bases, in that order; junction bases with no gene match: 5. CDR3 sequence reads: CASSLGQGVGYTF. The CDR3 DNA reads TGTGCCAGCAGTTTGGGACAGGGTGTCGGCTACACCTTC.

The chain carries TRBV9 and TRBJ1-1; D gene unclear. The germline V gene has CDR1 SGDLS and CDR2 YYNGEE. The CDR3 runs to 13 residues. Trimming left V 0 bases short and J 0 bases short, with 3 bases between. As DNA, the CDR3 is TGTGCCAGCAGCGTAGACATGAACACTGAAGCTTTCTTT. This encodes CASSVDMNTEAFF.

CDR3 amino acids: CASSPARSQPQHF. Written as DNA, the CDR3 is TGTGCCAGCAGTCCCGCCAGGAGTCAGCCCCAGCATTTT. The chain has TRBV27 and TRBJ1-5; D unresolved. V lost 5 bases and J lost 6, with 11 bases in between. The CDR3 loop spans 13 amino acids. In germline, CDR1 is MNHEY, CDR2 SMNVEV (reference sequence).